These T cell receptor beta chains were read from a single sample in a study of shared clonotypes between healthy human individuals. Only in-frame clones appear in the TCRdb table, and some are missing; sequencing was by immunoSEQ multiplex PCR. In the table there are more than 550,000 clones, about 92% of which are singletons. The specimen sequenced was naive CD8+ T cells sorted from blood. The source of these receptors is a young man in good health. Both conserved end residues are part of each CDR3. D genes are given only for firm matches. Only some rows state a clone size, as once, few, many or a class for expanded clones.

v_call: TRBV11-1
j_call: TRBJ2-2
clone_size: NA
d_call: TRBD2
cdr3_aa: CASSSETSGGVAGELFF
cdr3_nt: TGTGCCAGCAGCTCTGAGACTAGCGGAGGAGTAGCCGGGGAGCTGTTTTTT

v_call: TRBV4-3
j_call: TRBJ2-3
clone_size: NA
d_call: NA
cdr3_aa: CASSQSSLDTDTQYF
cdr3_nt: TGCGCCAGCAGCCAGAGTAGCTTAGACACAGATACGCAGTATTTT

v_call: TRBV4-1
j_call: TRBJ1-3
clone_size: NA
d_call: NA
cdr3_aa: CASSQGAGNTIYF
cdr3_nt: TGCGCCAGCAGCCAAGGGGCCGGAAACACCATATATTTT

v_call: TRBV7-3
j_call: TRBJ2-1
clone_size: NA
d_call: TRBD2
cdr3_aa: CASSAGLATNEQFF
cdr3_nt: TGTGCCAGCTCTGCGGGACTAGCGACAAATGAGCAGTTCTTC

v_call: TRBV19
j_call: TRBJ1-1
clone_size: NA
d_call: NA
cdr3_aa: CASSNREWMNTEAFF
cdr3_nt: TGTGCCAGTAGTAACAGGGAGTGGATGAACACTGAAGCTTTCTTT

v_call: TRBV4-3
j_call: TRBJ2-1
clone_size: NA
d_call: TRBD2
cdr3_aa: CASSQERLAGGGQFF
cdr3_nt: TGCGCCAGCAGCCAAGAGAGACTAGCGGGAGGAGGGCAGTTCTTC

v_call: TRBV28
j_call: TRBJ2-7
clone_size: few
d_call: NA
cdr3_aa: CASSPRPGDYEQYF
cdr3_nt: TGTGCCAGCAGTCCACGCCCGGGAGACTACGAGCAGTACTTC

v_call: TRBV7-9
j_call: TRBJ2-5
clone_size: NA
d_call: NA
cdr3_aa: CASSSQTGPIQETQYF
cdr3_nt: TGTGCCAGCAGCTCCCAAACCGGACCGATCCAAGAGACCCAGTACTTC

v_call: TRBV5-4
j_call: TRBJ2-7
clone_size: NA
d_call: TRBD2
cdr3_aa: CASSAGTSGYEQYF
cdr3_nt: TGTGCCAGCAGCGCCGGGACTAGCGGCTACGAGCAGTACTTC

v_call: TRBV6-6
j_call: TRBJ2-7
clone_size: NA
d_call: NA
cdr3_aa: CASSSEVSYEQYF
cdr3_nt: TGTGCCAGCAGTTCGGAGGTTTCCTACGAGCAGTACTTC

v_call: TRBV27
j_call: TRBJ2-1
clone_size: once
d_call: NA
cdr3_aa: CASSFTISRGLGLQNEQFF
cdr3_nt: TGTGCCAGCAGTTTCACTATCTCCCGTGGCCTTGGATTGCAGAATGAGCAGTTCTTC

v_call: TRBV7-6
j_call: TRBJ2-7
clone_size: once
d_call: NA
cdr3_aa: CASSPMTGSYEQYF
cdr3_nt: TGTGCCAGCAGCCCCATGACAGGATCCTACGAGCAGTACTTC

v_call: TRBV10-3
j_call: TRBJ2-1
clone_size: NA
d_call: NA
cdr3_aa: CAISPGMSSYNEQFF
cdr3_nt: TGTGCCATCAGTCCCGGTATGAGCTCCTACAATGAGCAGTTCTTC

v_call: TRBV5-1
j_call: TRBJ2-1
clone_size: NA
d_call: TRBD2
cdr3_aa: CASSPSGSYLGEQFF
cdr3_nt: TGCGCCAGCAGCCCTAGCGGGAGTTATTTGGGTGAGCAGTTCTTC